Given below is one TCR beta chain in context. This sample stems from a study of T cells in Graves' hyperthyroidism and ophthalmopathy. There were TCR beta CDR3 regions amplified from RNA transcripts. An initial round of RT-PCR targeting the TCR CDR3 relied on the HTBI primer set. TCRdb reprocessed the multiplex PCR reads via MiXCR and lists one record per CDR3 protein. The table includes about 350,000 distinct CDR3 sequences, about 14% detected once. Hyperthyroidism was newly diagnosed in patients aged 18 to 65 (duration under 2 months). Pregnant or lactating patients were excluded, as were those with uncontrolled infection or other autoimmune disease. Diagnoses were established using clinical symptoms, serum thyroxine and TRAb, thyroid ultrasound and orbital computed tomography. Trimming stripped 0 bases from V and 6 bases from J, with 6 bases between. The CDR3 contains 13 residues. CDR1 LGHNA and CDR2 YSLEER come from the germline V gene.

The source of this sequence is a woman aged 25-40 years with Graves' hyperthyroidism. This chain connects TRBV4-3 to TRBJ1-5; D remains unclear. The source material was blood. For the CDR3, the DNA is TGCGCCAGCAGCCAAGAGGCGGGTCAGCCCCAGCATTTT. As protein: CASSQEAGQPQHF.